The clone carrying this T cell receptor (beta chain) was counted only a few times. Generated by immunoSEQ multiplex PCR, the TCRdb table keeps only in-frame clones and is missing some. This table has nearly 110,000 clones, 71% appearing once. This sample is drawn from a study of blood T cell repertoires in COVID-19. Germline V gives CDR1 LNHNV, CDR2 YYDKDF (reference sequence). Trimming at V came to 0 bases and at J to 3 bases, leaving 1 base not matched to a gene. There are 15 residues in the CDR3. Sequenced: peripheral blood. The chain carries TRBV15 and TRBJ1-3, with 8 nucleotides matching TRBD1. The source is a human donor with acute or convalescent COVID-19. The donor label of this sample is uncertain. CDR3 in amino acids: CATSRDDRGGNTIYF. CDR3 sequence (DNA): TGTGCCACCAGCAGAGATGACAGGGGTGGAAACACCATATATTTT.